This passage covers 3 T cell receptor beta chains from one sample sequenced in a study of blood T cells in healthy people across ages. Next came a second PCR, run for about 6 to 11 cycles, which used a sample-barcoded 5' primer along with a J-beta primer mix. TCRdb called the 5' RACE reads again in MiXCR, with one record for every CDR3 protein. Of 1.4 million or so distinct CDR3 sequences listed, around 40% were seen once; the top ten hold 4%. Sequencing used blood. These receptor sequences come from a woman aged 18-30 years in good health.

The table lists this clonotype with a few counts. The chain employs TRBV7-9 and TRBJ1-1, with a tentative D call TRBD1 (5 bases). The germline V gene encodes CDR1 SEHNR and CDR2 FQNEAQ (reference sequence). The CDR3 is 13 amino acids. Trimming shortened V by 5 bases and J by 5 bases, and 12 bases separated the two germline ends. CDR3 bases: TGTGCCAGCAGCGTAGGGGCTTTGACTGAAGCTTTCTTT. Its protein product is CASSVGALTEAFF.

In this sample, this clonotype turned up a few times. The rearrangement joins TRBV20-1 to TRBJ1-4; D unclear. The V gene's germline CDR1 is DFQATT and CDR2 SNEGSKA (reference sequence). The CDR3 consists of 14 residues. The V gene lost 0 bases and the J gene lost 5 bases, with 10 bases spanning the gap. The CDR3 protein is CSARDSPTNEKLFF. For the CDR3, the DNA is TGCAGTGCTAGAGATTCGCCGACCAATGAAAAACTGTTTTTT.

The rearrangement links TRBV7-3 to TRBJ2-1, with D maybe TRBD2 (5 bases). V was cut by 4 bases and J by 4 bases, with 14 bases left in between. Germline lookup yields CDR1 SGHTA and CDR2 FQGTGA. The CDR3 loop spans 15 amino acids. CDR3 sequence (DNA): TGTGCCAGCAGCTCAGAGCGGTCTTTATACAATGAGCAGTTCTTC. This codes for CASSSERSLYNEQFF.